The sequence of this T cell receptor beta chain was determined in a study of blood T cell repertoires in COVID-19. Study information: Samples taken during acute and convalescent COVID-19 were collected in the United States, Italy and Spain. In each case, the material was cDNA or gDNA derived from T cells, B-cell-depleted T cells, or PBMCs.

Authors' methods: Cell counts per sample came from amplifying reference gene primers. Libraries were prepared by immunoSEQ multiplex PCR; TCRdb keeps only in-frame clonotypes and omits some of them. For V, J and clone size, that table is used; D and trimming come from the DNA. This repertoire shows around 160,000 clones, approximately 80% found once; its top ten account for under 15%. This clone turned up a few times. V was shortened by 9 bases and J by 9 bases, with 21 bases between the two germline ends. The CDR3 spans 15 residues. The V gene's germline CDR1 is LNHDA and CDR2 SQIVND (reference sequence).

The sequence was collected from a man in his sixties with active or convalescent COVID-19. The chain employs TRBV19 and TRBJ1-6; tentatively, D is TRBD1 (6 bases). Material: peripheral blood. The CDR3 sequence: CASRQVGRGSSPLHF. Written as DNA, the CDR3 is TGTGCCAGCAGACAGGTGGGCAGGGGTTCTTCACCCCTCCACTTT. Using reference TRBV19 and TRBJ1-6 for the parts outside the CDR3, the full variable domain is DGGITQSPKYLFRKEGQNVTLSCEQNLNHDAMYWYRQDPGQGLRLIYYSQIVNDFQKGDIAEGYSVSREKKESFPLTVTSAQKNPTAFYLCASRQVGRGSSPLHFGNGTRLTVT.